This is a list of T cell receptor beta chains from one sample in a study of Ad26.COV2.S vaccination and SARS-CoV-2 variants. Sequenced by immunoSEQ multiplex PCR; TCRdb stores in-frame clones only, minus some. Here the sample spans some 390,000 clones, around 85% being singletons. Sequencing was performed on peripheral blood, taken in a trial of Ad26.COV2.S vaccine versus placebo. The receptors here all came from a person aged 18-60 years who received the Ad26.COV2.S COVID-19 vaccine or a placebo. CDR3s include the opening cysteine and the closing phenylalanine or tryptophan. Each record gives: clone size, V gene, D gene, J gene, CDR3 protein, CDR3 DNA. The D gene is left open where the match is weak. For some rows the clone size is stated as once, few or many, or as a class when expanded; others skip it.

NA,TRBV5-4,TRBD2,TRBJ2-3,CASSPGLAGTTTDTQYF,TGTGCCAGCAGCCCGGGACTAGCGGGGACAACGACAGATACGCAGTATTTT
NA,TRBV4-1,NA,TRBJ1-4,CASSQGSAGFNEKLFF,TGCGCCAGCAGCCAAGGGTCGGCAGGCTTTAATGAAAAACTGTTTTTT
few,TRBV4-1,TRBD1,TRBJ1-2,CASSHPGTGSYGYTF,TGCGCCAGCAGCCACCCCGGGACAGGTTCCTATGGCTACACCTTC
NA,TRBV4-2,NA,TRBJ2-3,CASSQEFTHPGYF,TGTGCCAGCAGCCAAGAGTTTACCCACCCAGGGTATTTT
NA,TRBV6-5,NA,TRBJ2-5,CASSKQGEETQYF,TGTGCCAGCAGTAAACAGGGTGAGGAGACCCAGTACTTC
NA,TRBV3-1/TRBV3-2,NA,TRBJ2-7,CASGGTVRYEQYF,TGTGCCAGCGGGGGGACGGTCCGTTACGAGCAGTACTTC
NA,TRBV5-4,NA,TRBJ1-4,CASSLVPGATNEKLFF,TGTGCCAGCAGCTTGGTACCGGGAGCCACTAATGAAAAACTGTTTTTT
NA,TRBV6-6,NA,TRBJ1-1,CASSPGVEAFF,TGTGCCAGCAGCCCGGGGGTAGAAGCTTTCTTT
NA,TRBV7-9,NA,TRBJ2-3,CASSLARGSHPADTQYF,TGTGCCAGCAGCTTAGCGCGAGGGTCACACCCCGCAGATACGCAGTATTTT
NA,TRBV29-1,NA,TRBJ1-2,CSVEDSRRDGYTF,TGCAGCGTTGAGGACAGCCGCCGGGATGGCTACACCTTC
NA,TRBV30,TRBD1,TRBJ1-2,CAWSTGANYGYTF,TGTGCCTGGAGCACAGGGGCTAACTATGGCTACACCTTC
once,TRBV10-3,TRBD1,TRBJ1-6,CAISEETGTGGNSPLYF,TGTGCCATCAGTGAGGAAACTGGGACAGGGGGCAATTCACCCCTCTACTTT
NA,TRBV4-1,NA,TRBJ1-6,CASSQGIKSNSPLHF,TGCGCCAGCAGCCAAGGTATAAAGAGTAATTCACCCCTCCACTTT
NA,TRBV2,NA,TRBJ2-3,CASELSTDTQYF,TGTGCCAGCGAGCTGAGCACAGATACGCAGTATTTT
NA,TRBV11-2,NA,TRBJ1-2,CASSLDWGPLGYTF,TGTGCCAGCAGCTTAGATTGGGGCCCTTTGGGCTACACCTTC
few,TRBV7-2,NA,TRBJ1-2,CASSLEFLYGYTF,TGTGCCAGCAGCTTAGAGTTCCTCTATGGCTACACCTTC
NA,TRBV7-6,NA,TRBJ1-5,CASSPVQLGQPQHF,TGTGCCAGCAGCCCTGTTCAACTGGGACAGCCCCAGCATTTT
NA,TRBV5-8,NA,TRBJ2-5,CASSYRAQETQYF,TGTGCCAGCAGTTACAGGGCTCAAGAGACCCAGTACTTC
NA,TRBV5-1,NA,TRBJ2-5,CASSSRDVQETQYF,TGCGCCAGCAGCTCCAGGGACGTACAAGAGACCCAGTACTTC
NA,TRBV7-9,TRBD1,TRBJ1-2,CASSSGQGTWGYTF,TGTGCCAGCAGCTCAGGACAGGGGACCTGGGGCTACACCTTC
NA,TRBV6-2/TRBV6-3,TRBD1,TRBJ1-1,CASSYGGGRGWNTEAFF,TGTGCCAGCAGTTACGGTGGTGGCAGGGGGTGGAACACTGAAGCTTTCTTT
NA,TRBV7-2,NA,TRBJ1-2,CASSLSPGSENYGYTF,TGTGCCAGCAGCCTTTCCCCCGGGTCTGAGAACTATGGCTACACCTTC
NA,TRBV19,TRBD2,TRBJ2-1,CASSTRLAGRNEQFF,TGTGCCAGTAGTACCCGACTAGCGGGGAGGAATGAGCAGTTCTTC
NA,TRBV7-9,TRBD1,TRBJ1-2,CASSSSTGDPNYGYTF,TGTGCCAGCAGCTCATCGACAGGGGACCCAAACTATGGCTACACCTTC
NA,TRBV5-6,TRBD2,TRBJ2-1,CASSFKAGHNEQFF,TGTGCCAGCAGCTTTAAAGCGGGGCACAATGAGCAGTTCTTC
NA,TRBV4-1,TRBD1,TRBJ2-3,CASSQGLLTGTDTQYF,TGCGCCAGCAGCCAAGGGCTCCTGACAGGGACAGATACGCAGTATTTT
NA,TRBV4-3,TRBD1,TRBJ1-1,CASSQDFDRGHTEAFF,TGCGCCAGCAGCCAAGACTTCGACAGGGGTCACACTGAAGCTTTCTTT
NA,TRBV4-1,NA,TRBJ2-7,CASSQETGGNIYEQYF,TGCGCCAGCAGCCAAGAAACAGGAGGGAACATCTACGAGCAGTACTTC
NA,TRBV11-3,NA,TRBJ1-1,CASSLGAQDEAFF,TGTGCCAGCAGCTTAGGGGCACAGGATGAAGCTTTCTTT
NA,TRBV19,TRBD1,TRBJ1-6,CASTSMATGLVSPLHF,TGTGCCAGTACCTCGATGGCGACAGGGTTGGTTTCACCCCTCCACTTT
NA,TRBV7-2,NA,TRBJ1-3,CASSSRRGAPGNTIYF,TGTGCCAGCAGCTCCCGCCGGGGGGCGCCCGGAAACACCATATATTTT
few,TRBV2,TRBD1,TRBJ1-2,CASSSQGSLGYTF,TGTGCCAGCAGCTCACAGGGGAGTCTTGGCTACACCTTC
NA,TRBV6-2/TRBV6-3,NA,TRBJ2-7,CASSGPGSSYEQYF,TGTGCCAGCAGCGGCCCCGGAAGCTCCTACGAGCAGTACTTC
NA,TRBV3-1/TRBV3-2,NA,TRBJ2-1,CASSHAGFNEQFF,TGTGCCAGCAGCCATGCGGGGTTTAATGAGCAGTTCTTC
NA,TRBV6-2/TRBV6-3,NA,TRBJ1-6,CASSPEYSYNSPLHF,TGTGCCAGCAGTCCGGAGTACTCCTATAATTCACCCCTCCACTTT
NA,TRBV10-3,NA,TRBJ2-2,CAISQKTVPGELFF,TGTGCCATCAGCCAAAAGACAGTCCCCGGGGAGCTGTTTTTT
NA,TRBV3-1/TRBV3-2,TRBD1,TRBJ1-4,CASSQDPGTGGKLFF,TGTGCCAGCAGCCAAGACCCCGGGACAGGGGGAAAACTGTTTTTT
NA,TRBV19,TRBD2,TRBJ2-7,CASSTPGTTYEQYF,TGTGCCAGTAGTACCCCCGGGACTACCTACGAGCAGTACTTC
NA,TRBV29-1,TRBD1,TRBJ1-1,CSVPGQGPTNTEAFF,TGCAGCGTTCCCGGACAGGGCCCCACTAACACTGAAGCTTTCTTT
NA,TRBV3-1/TRBV3-2,NA,TRBJ1-2,CASSRGSGVGGYTF,TGTGCCAGCAGCCGGGGGTCTGGGGTTGGTGGCTACACCTTC
once,TRBV7-2,NA,TRBJ1-1,CASSLYLRGGRGTEAFF,TGTGCCAGCAGCTTGTACCTACGTGGGGGGCGAGGAACTGAAGCTTTCTTT